This T cell receptor (beta chain) was recovered during a study of identical twins. General study results and limits: The authors noted that invariant MAIT and iNKT cells could partly confound zero-insertion analyses. Fewer insertions were carried by abundant cord blood beta clonotypes, but none was seen in memory repertoires.

This clonotype showed up just a few times. Its antigen is still unknown. Germline CDR1 MNHEY, CDR2 SVGEGT. The CDR3 has 16 residues. The J segment lost 4 bases and the V segment lost 5 bases, leaving 8 bases of the junction unmatched. Through template switching, a universal primer site was introduced, and the cDNA contained unique molecular identifiers. MiXCR, run by TCRdb on the 5' RACE reads, gives a single entry per CDR3 protein. The table has approximately 240,000 distinct CDR3 sequences, over 13% seen once. Healthy Caucasians alone served as donors. The source material was memory (CD45RO+) T cells sorted from blood. The receptor was derived from a young woman in good health. The chain recombines TRBV6-2 or TRBV6-3 with TRBJ2-1; TRBD2 aligns across 10 bases. The CDR3 here is CASSISSGRGYNEQFF. CDR3 DNA: TGTGCCAGCAGTATAAGCAGCGGGAGGGGGTACAATGAGCAGTTCTTC.